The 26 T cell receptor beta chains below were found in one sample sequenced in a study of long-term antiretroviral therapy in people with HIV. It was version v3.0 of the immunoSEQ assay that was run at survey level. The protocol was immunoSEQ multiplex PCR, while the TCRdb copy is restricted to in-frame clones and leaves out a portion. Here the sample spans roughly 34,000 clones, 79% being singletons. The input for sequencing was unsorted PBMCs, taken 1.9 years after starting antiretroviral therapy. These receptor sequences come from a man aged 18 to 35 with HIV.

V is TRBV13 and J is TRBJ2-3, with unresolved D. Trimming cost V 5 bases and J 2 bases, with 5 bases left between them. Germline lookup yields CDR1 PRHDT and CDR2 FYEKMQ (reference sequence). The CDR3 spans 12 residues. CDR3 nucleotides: TGTGCCAGCAGCCCGACCACAGATACGCAGTATTTT. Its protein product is CASSPTTDTQYF.

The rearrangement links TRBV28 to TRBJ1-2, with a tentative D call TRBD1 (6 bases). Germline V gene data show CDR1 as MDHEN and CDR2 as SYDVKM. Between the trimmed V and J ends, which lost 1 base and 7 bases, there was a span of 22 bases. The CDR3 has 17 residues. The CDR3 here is CASSLSGKMGARGGYTF. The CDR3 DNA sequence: TGTGCCAGCAGTTTATCCGGCAAAATGGGGGCGCGTGGTGGCTACACCTTC.

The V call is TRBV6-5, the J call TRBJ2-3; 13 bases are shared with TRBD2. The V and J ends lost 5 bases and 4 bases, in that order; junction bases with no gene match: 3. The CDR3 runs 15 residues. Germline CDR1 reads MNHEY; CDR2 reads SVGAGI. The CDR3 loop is CASSKLAGGPDTQYF. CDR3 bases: TGTGCCAGCAGTAAACTAGCGGGGGGGCCAGATACGCAGTATTTT.

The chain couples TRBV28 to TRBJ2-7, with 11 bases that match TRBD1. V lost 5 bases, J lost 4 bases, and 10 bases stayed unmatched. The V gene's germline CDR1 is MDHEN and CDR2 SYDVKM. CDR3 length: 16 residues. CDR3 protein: CASSPAGTGGRYEQYF. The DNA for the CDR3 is TGTGCCAGCAGTCCCGCCGGGACAGGGGGAAGATACGAGCAGTACTTC.

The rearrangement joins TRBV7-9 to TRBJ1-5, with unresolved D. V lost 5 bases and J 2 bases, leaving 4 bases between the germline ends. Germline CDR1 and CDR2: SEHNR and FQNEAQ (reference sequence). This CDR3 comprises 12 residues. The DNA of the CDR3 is TGTGCCAGCAGCCGGGGCAATCAGCCCCAGCATTTT. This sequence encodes CASSRGNQPQHF.

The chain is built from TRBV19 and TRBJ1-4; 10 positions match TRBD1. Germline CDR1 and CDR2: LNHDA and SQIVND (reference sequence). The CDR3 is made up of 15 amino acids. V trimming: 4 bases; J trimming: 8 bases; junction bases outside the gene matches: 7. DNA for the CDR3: TGTGCCAGTAGTACTCCCGGGACAGGGGAAGAAAAACTGTTTTTT. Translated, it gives CASSTPGTGEEKLFF.

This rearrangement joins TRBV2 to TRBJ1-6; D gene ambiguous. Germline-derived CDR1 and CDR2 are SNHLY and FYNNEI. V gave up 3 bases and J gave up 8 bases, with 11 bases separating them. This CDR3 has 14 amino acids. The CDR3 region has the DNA TGTGCCAGCAGTGAGGGCAGCAAGTATTCACCCCTCCACTTT. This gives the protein CASSEGSKYSPLHF.

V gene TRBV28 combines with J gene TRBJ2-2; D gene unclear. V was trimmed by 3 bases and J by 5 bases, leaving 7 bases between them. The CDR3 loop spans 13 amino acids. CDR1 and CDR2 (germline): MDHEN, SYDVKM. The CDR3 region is CASSFSRTGELFF. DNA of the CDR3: TGTGCCAGCAGTTTTTCAAGAACCGGGGAGCTGTTTTTT.

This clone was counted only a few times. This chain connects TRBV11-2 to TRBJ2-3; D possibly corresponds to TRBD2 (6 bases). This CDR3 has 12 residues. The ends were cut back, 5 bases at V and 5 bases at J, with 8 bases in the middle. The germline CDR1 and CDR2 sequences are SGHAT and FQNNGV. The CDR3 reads CASSQGGDTQYF. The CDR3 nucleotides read TGTGCCAGCAGCCAGGGAGGAGATACGCAGTATTTT. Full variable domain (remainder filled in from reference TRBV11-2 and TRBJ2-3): EAGVAQSPRYKIIEKRQSVAFWCNPISGHATLYWYQQILGQGPKLLIQFQNNGVVDDSQLPKDRFSAERLKGVDSTLKIQPAKLEDSAVYLCASSQGGDTQYFGPGTRLTVL.

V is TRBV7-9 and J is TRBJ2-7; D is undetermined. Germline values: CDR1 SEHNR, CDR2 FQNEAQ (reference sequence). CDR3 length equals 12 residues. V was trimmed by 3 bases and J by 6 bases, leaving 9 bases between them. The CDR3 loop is CASSLIGAEQYF. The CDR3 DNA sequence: TGTGCCAGCAGCTTGATCGGTGCCGAGCAGTACTTC.

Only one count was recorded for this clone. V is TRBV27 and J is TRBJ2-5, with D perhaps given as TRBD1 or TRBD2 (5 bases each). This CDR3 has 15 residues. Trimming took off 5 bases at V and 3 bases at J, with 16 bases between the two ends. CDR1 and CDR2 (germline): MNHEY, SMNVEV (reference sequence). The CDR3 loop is CASSERRDGEETQYF. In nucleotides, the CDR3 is TGTGCCAGCAGTGAACGCCGGGACGGAGAAGAGACCCAGTACTTC.

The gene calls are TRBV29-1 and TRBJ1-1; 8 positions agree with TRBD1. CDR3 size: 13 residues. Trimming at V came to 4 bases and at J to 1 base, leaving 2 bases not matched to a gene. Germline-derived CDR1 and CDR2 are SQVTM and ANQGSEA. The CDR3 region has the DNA TGCAGCGTTGCTACAGGGGGGAACACTGAAGCTTTCTTT. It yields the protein CSVATGGNTEAFF.

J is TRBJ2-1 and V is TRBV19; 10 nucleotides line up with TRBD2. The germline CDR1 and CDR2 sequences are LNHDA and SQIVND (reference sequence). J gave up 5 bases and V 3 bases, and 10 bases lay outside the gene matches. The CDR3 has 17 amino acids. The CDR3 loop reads CASSIYLGTSGDNEQFF. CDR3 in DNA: TGTGCCAGTAGTATCTACCTTGGCACTAGCGGGGACAATGAGCAGTTCTTC.

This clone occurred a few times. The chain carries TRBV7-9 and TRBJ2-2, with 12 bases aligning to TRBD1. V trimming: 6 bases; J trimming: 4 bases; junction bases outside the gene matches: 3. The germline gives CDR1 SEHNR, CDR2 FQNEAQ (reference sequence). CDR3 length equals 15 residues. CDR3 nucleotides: TGTGCCAGCAGTGGGACAGGGGGCATCACCGGGGAGCTGTTTTTT. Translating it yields CASSGTGGITGELFF.

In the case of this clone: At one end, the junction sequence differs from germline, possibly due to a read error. The CDR3 loop reads CASSPPADRGRTF. The CDR3 DNA reads TGTGCTAGCAGCCCCCCAGCGGACAGGGGTCGGACCTTC. The V and J genes are TRBV7-7 and TRBJ1-2; 9 positions agree with TRBD1. CDR3 length: 13 residues. Germline CDR1 reads SSHAT; CDR2 reads FNYEAQ (reference sequence).

DNA of the CDR3: TGTGCCAGCAGCTTAAGAACAGGGGGCGCTGGGGCCAACGTCCTGACTTTC. This translates into CASSLRTGGAGANVLTF. The J gene is TRBJ2-6, the V gene TRBV11-3, with 9 bases identical to TRBD1. The germline V gene encodes CDR1 SGHNT and CDR2 YENEEA. There are 17 residues in the CDR3. J lost 2 bases, V lost 2 bases, and 4 bases had no gene match.

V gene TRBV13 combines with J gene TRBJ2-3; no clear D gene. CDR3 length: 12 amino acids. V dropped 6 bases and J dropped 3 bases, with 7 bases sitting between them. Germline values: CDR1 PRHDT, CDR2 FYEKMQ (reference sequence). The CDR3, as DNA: TGTGCCAGCAGTCGAGAAACAGATACGCAGTATTTT. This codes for CASSRETDTQYF.

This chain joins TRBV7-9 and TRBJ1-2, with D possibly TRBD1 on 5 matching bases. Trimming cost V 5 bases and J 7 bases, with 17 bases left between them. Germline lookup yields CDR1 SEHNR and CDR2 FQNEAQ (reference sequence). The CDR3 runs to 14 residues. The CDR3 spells CASSPWDFAVGYTF. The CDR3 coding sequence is TGTGCCAGCAGCCCCTGGGACTTCGCGGTTGGCTACACCTTC.

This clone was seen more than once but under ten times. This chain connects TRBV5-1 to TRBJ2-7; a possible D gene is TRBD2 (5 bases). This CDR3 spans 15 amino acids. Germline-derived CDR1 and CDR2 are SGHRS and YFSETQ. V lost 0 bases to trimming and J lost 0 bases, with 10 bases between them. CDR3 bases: TGCGCCAGCAGCTTGGTCCGGAGGAGCTCCTACGAGCAGTACGTC. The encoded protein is CASSLVRRSSYEQYV.

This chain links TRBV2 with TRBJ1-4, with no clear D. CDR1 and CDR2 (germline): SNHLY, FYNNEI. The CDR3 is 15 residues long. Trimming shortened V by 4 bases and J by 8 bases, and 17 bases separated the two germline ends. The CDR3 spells CASSGSTRPPEKLFF. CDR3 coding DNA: TGTGCCAGCAGTGGAAGTACTCGCCCGCCCGAAAAACTGTTTTTT.

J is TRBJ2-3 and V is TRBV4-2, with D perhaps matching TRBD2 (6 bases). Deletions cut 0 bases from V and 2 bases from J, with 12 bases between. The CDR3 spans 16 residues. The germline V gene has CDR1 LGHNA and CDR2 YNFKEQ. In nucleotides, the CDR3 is TGTGCCAGCAGCCAAGAATTGGGGACTCCCACAGATACGCAGTATTTT. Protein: CASSQELGTPTDTQYF.

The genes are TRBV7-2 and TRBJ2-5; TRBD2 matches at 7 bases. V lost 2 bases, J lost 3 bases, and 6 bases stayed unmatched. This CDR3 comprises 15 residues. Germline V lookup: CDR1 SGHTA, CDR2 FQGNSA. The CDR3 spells CASSLHGLAEETQYF. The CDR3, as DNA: TGTGCCAGCAGCTTACACGGGCTAGCGGAAGAGACCCAGTACTTC.

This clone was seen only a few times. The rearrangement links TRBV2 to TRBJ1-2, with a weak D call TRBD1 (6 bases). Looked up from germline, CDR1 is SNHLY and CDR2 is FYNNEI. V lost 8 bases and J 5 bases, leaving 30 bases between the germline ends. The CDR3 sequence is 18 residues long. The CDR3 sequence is CASEGMGAARRAGYGYTF. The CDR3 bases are TGTGCCAGCGAGGGAATGGGGGCGGCAAGGAGGGCGGGGTATGGCTACACCTTC.

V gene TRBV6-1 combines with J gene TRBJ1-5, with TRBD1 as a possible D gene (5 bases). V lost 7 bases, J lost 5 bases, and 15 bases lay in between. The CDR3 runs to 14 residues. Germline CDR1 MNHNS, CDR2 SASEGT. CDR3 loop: CASTVGREYQPQHF. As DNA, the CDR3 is TGTGCCAGCACGGTTGGCAGGGAGTATCAGCCCCAGCATTTT.

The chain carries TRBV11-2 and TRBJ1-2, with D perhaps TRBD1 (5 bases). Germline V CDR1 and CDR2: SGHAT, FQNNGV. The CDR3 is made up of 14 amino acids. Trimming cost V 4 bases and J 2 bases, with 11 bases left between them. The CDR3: CASSSGRLNYGYTF. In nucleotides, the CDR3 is TGTGCCAGCAGCTCGGGACGGTTGAACTATGGCTACACCTTC.

The CDR3 nucleotides are TGTGCCAGCAGCCTCAAGGCGGGGGGGCTTTATGCCGGGGAGCTGTTTTTT. Translation: CASSLKAGGLYAGELFF. The V call is TRBV7-2, the J call TRBJ2-2; 9 bases map to TRBD2. V was pared by 5 bases and J by 6 bases, with 13 bases of the junction left unmatched. The germline CDR1 and CDR2 sequences are SGHTA and FQGNSA. The CDR3 consists of 17 residues. Based on the CDR3 plus reference TRBV7-2 and TRBJ2-2, the full variable domain is GAGVSQSPSNKVTEKGKDVELRCDPISGHTALYWYRQSLGQGLEFLIYFQGNSAPDKSGLPSDRFSAERTGGSVSTLTIQRTQQEDSAVYLCASSLKAGGLYAGELFFGEGSRLTVL.